This T cell receptor beta chain came from a study of T cells after yellow fever vaccination. Overall study context: Researchers used SMART-Seq v4 Ultra Low Input to prepare fractions that had low cell numbers. General study results and limits: Abundant bulk-population clonotypes could contaminate the FACS-sorted repertoires. Post-booster repertoires again held most primary-vaccination clones (roughly 96% CD4, about 90% CD8).

By 5'RACE template switching, TCR cDNA was produced, with a universal primer site and UMIs added in the process. TCRdb fed the 5' RACE reads into MiXCR, producing one record per CDR3 protein. This sample carries some 340,000 distinct CDR3 sequences, approximately 4% of them seen once, and the ten largest clones take around 23%. Germline V CDR1 and CDR2: MNHEY, SMNVEV (reference sequence). This CDR3 spans 15 amino acids. Deletions cut 2 bases from V and 4 bases from J, with 9 bases between. As concerns this clonotype: The antigen is not known.

V is TRBV27 and J is TRBJ2-6; the D gene is possibly TRBD1 (5 bases). Sample: PBMCs, taken 5 days after the yellow fever booster vaccination. The clonotype comes from a man aged 18 to 30 who received the YFV17D yellow fever vaccine. The CDR3 DNA reads as TGTGCCAGCAGTTTAAATGCAGGGGGGGCCAACGTCCTGACTTTC. The encoded protein is CASSLNAGGANVLTF.